This passage covers 18 T cell receptor beta chains from one sample sequenced in a study of shared clonotypes between healthy human individuals. TCRdb keeps only in-frame clones here, not all; method: immunoSEQ multiplex PCR. The table shows about 1.9 million clones, with 93% occurring only once. Naive CD8 populations comprised CD45RO-negative cells positively selected for CCR7, excluding terminally differentiated effector memory CD45RA+ cells. Source material: naive CD8+ T cells from PBMCs. The source is a man aged 18 to 35 in good health. Some clones in this sample may be carry-over from other donors' samples.

The gene calls are TRBV7-9 and TRBJ2-1; TRBD2 matches 9 bases. The germline CDR1 and CDR2 sequences are SEHNR and FQNEAQ (reference sequence). The CDR3 consists of 16 residues. V was clipped by 4 bases and J by 7 bases; unmatched bases: 11. CDR3 coding DNA: TGTGCCAGCAGCTCCTTAGCGGGAGATCATTTGAATGAGCAGTTCTTC. Translated: CASSSLAGDHLNEQFF.

This clone was picked up a small number of times. Different DNA sequences within this sample yield the same CDR3. This chain links TRBV5-4 with TRBJ2-2; D perhaps matches TRBD1 (6 bases). Trimming stripped 4 bases from V and 1 base from J, with 8 bases between. CDR1 is SGHNT and CDR2 is YYREEE in the germline V gene (reference sequence). The CDR3 length is 14 residues. This CDR3 is CASSLRGNTGELFF. CDR3 nucleotides: TGTGCCAGCAGCCTCAGGGGGAACACCGGGGAGCTGTTTTTT.

This clone occurred once. The chain is built from TRBV5-4 and TRBJ2-3; tentative D call: TRBD1 (5 bases). Germline CDR1 reads SGHNT; CDR2 reads YYREEE (reference sequence). The ends were cut back, 0 bases at V and 5 bases at J, with 19 bases in the middle. This CDR3 contains 17 residues. The CDR3 loop reads CASSLDFLGLDGDTQYF. The CDR3 coding sequence is TGTGCCAGCAGCTTGGACTTCCTGGGGCTAGATGGAGATACGCAGTATTTT.

The chain employs TRBV19 and TRBJ1-1, with D possibly being TRBD1 (5 bases). Germline CDR1 LNHDA, CDR2 SQIVND (reference sequence). The CDR3 is 17 amino acids. V lost 2 bases, J lost 1 base, and 17 bases lay in between. The CDR3 sequence: CASSISRAPWGNTEAFF. CDR3 DNA: TGTGCCAGTAGTATAAGCAGGGCCCCTTGGGGGAACACTGAAGCTTTCTTT.

V gene TRBV5-6 combines with J gene TRBJ2-7; 8 bases map to TRBD1. V dropped 0 bases and J dropped 2; count of bases not matched to a gene: 7. CDR1 is SGHDT, CDR2 YYEEEE, per germline. The CDR3 is made up of 16 amino acids. The CDR3 is CASSLARGTGTYEQYF. CDR3 bases: TGTGCCAGCAGCTTGGCCCGAGGGACAGGCACCTACGAGCAGTACTTC.

With respect to this clone: The sample carries other DNA sequences with the same CDR3. The J gene is TRBJ2-6, the V gene TRBV7-9; D call uncertain. The CDR3 is 15 residues long. Germline lookup yields CDR1 SEHNR and CDR2 FQNEAQ (reference sequence). Trimming left V 0 bases short and J 2 bases short, with 5 bases between. CDR3 loop: CASSLAGAGANVLTF. CDR3 nucleotides: TGTGCCAGCAGCTTAGCAGGAGCTGGGGCCAACGTCCTGACTTTC. Full variable domain (remainder filled in from reference TRBV7-9 and TRBJ2-6): DTGVSQNPRHKITKRGQNVTFRCDPISEHNRLYWYRQTLGQGPEFLTYFQNEAQLEKSRLLSDRFSAERPKGSFSTLEIQRTEQGDSAMYLCASSLAGAGANVLTFGAGSRLTVL.

The chain employs TRBV5-1 and TRBJ2-7; D not certain. V shed 4 bases and J shed 7 bases, with 18 bases lying between them. This CDR3 spans 14 amino acids. Per the germline V gene, CDR1 is SGHRS and CDR2 is YFSETQ. The CDR3 protein is CASSPGPTPQEQYF. The CDR3 bases are TGCGCCAGCAGCCCCGGACCCACACCACAGGAGCAGTACTTC.

This chain uses TRBV7-9 with TRBJ2-7; D unresolved. Trimming took 6 bases from V and 1 from J, leaving 7 bases between them. This CDR3 comprises 12 residues. CDR1 SEHNR and CDR2 FQNEAQ come from the germline V gene (reference sequence). The CDR3 nucleotides read TGTGCCAGCAGGGGCCTGTCCTACGAGCAGTACTTC. This translates into CASRGLSYEQYF.

The J gene is TRBJ1-5, the V gene TRBV7-8, with a possible D match to TRBD1 (5 bases). CDR1 is SGHVS, CDR2 FQNEAQ, per germline. Trimming removed 1 base from V and 3 bases from J, with 13 bases in between. This CDR3 has 16 residues. CDR3 loop: CASSLVQGEVNQPQHF. CDR3 bases: TGTGCCAGCAGCTTAGTTCAAGGGGAGGTCAATCAGCCCCAGCATTTT.

The chain joins TRBV28 to TRBJ2-3, with 9 nucleotides matching TRBD2. V shed 5 bases, J shed 5 bases, and the junction held 5 bases outside the gene matches. Germline CDR1 MDHEN, CDR2 SYDVKM. The CDR3 runs to 14 residues. This chain's CDR3 is CASSEAGGGDTQYF. The CDR3 DNA reads TGTGCCAGCAGTGAAGCGGGAGGAGGAGATACGCAGTATTTT.

The chain employs TRBV18 and TRBJ1-5; 7 bases are a match to TRBD1. The CDR3 sequence is 15 residues long. CDR1 is KGHSH and CDR2 is LQKENI in the germline V gene. V was pared by 6 bases and J by 4 bases, with 9 bases of the junction left unmatched. This CDR3 reads CASSPTGAENQPQHF. CDR3 DNA sequence: TGTGCCAGCTCCCCTACAGGGGCGGAAAATCAGCCCCAGCATTTT. Filled out from reference TRBV18 and TRBJ1-5, the complete variable domain reads NAGVMQNPRHLVRRRGQEARLRCSPMKGHSHVYWYRQLPEEGLKFMVYLQKENIIDESGMPKERFSAEFPKEGPSILRIQQVVRGDSAAYFCASSPTGAENQPQHFGDGTRLSIL.

This clone was detected only once. The J gene is TRBJ1-3, the V gene TRBV27; tentatively, D is TRBD1 (5 bases). Trimming removed 7 bases from V and 0 bases from J, with 10 bases in between. CDR3 length equals 14 residues. CDR1 is MNHEY, CDR2 SMNVEV, per germline (reference sequence). The CDR3 DNA follows: TGTGCCAGCAAGGGGAGTCCCTCTGGAAACACCATATATTTT. It is translated as CASKGSPSGNTIYF.

Notes on this clone: A read error may account for a junction end that differs from germline. V gene TRBV6-5 combines with J gene TRBJ2-7, with D perhaps TRBD1 or TRBD2 (5 bases each). CDR1 and CDR2 from the germline V gene are MNHEY and SVGAGI. This CDR3 contains 12 residues. CDR3 bases: TGTGCCAGCAGTTACTCCGGGGCAGACGAGAGATTC. Its translation is CASSYSGADERF.

CDR3 nucleotides: TGTGCCAGCAGTCTAGTCTCTAGCGGGAGGGACGAGCAGTACTTC. It encodes CASSLVSSGRDEQYF. The rearrangement uses TRBV7-6 and TRBJ2-7, with TRBD2 identical over 12 bases. Germline assignment: CDR1 SGHVS and CDR2 FNYEAQ. The CDR3 runs to 15 residues. With 6 bases clipped from V and 5 bases from J, the junction kept 8 bases outside the gene matches. The full variable domain, completed using reference TRBV7-6 and TRBJ2-7, is GAGVSQSPRYKVTKRGQDVALRCDPISGHVSLYWYRQALGQGPEFLTYFNYEAQQDKSGLPNDRFSAERPEGSISTLTIQRTEQRDSAMYRCASSLVSSGRDEQYFGPGTRLTVT.

Turning to this clone: The sample contains more than one DNA sequence encoding this CDR3. The chain employs TRBV5-6 and TRBJ2-7; D gene ambiguous. The germline V gene encodes CDR1 SGHDT and CDR2 YYEEEE. The CDR3 is 13 amino acids. V dropped 0 bases and J dropped 1 base, with 5 bases sitting between them. The DNA of the CDR3 is TGTGCCAGCAGCTTGGGCAATTCCTACGAGCAGTACTTC. Its translation: CASSLGNSYEQYF.

This chain connects TRBV5-1 to TRBJ2-4, with 9 bases matching TRBD1. CDR1 and CDR2 from the germline V gene are SGHRS and YFSETQ. V dropped 0 bases and J dropped 2; count of bases not matched to a gene: 9. The CDR3 sequence is 18 residues long. DNA of the CDR3: TGCGCCAGCAGCTTGGCCCGGACAGGGGCTGTTACCAAAAACATTCAGTACTTC. As protein: CASSLARTGAVTKNIQYF.

The chain recombines TRBV29-1 with TRBJ2-7; D assignment may be TRBD1 or TRBD2 (5 bases each). Germline V CDR1 and CDR2: SQVTM, ANQGSEA. The CDR3 length is 11 residues. V was shortened by 7 bases and J by 2 bases, with 9 bases between the two germline ends. The CDR3 nucleotides read TGCAGCGGGGGGATGACCTACGAGCAGTACTTC. This codes for CSGGMTYEQYF.

The rearrangement links TRBV19 to TRBJ2-7, with D uncertain. This CDR3 contains 13 residues. Per germline, CDR1 LNHDA and CDR2 SQIVND (reference sequence). The V gene lost 2 bases and the J gene lost 3 bases, with 8 bases spanning the gap. CDR3 loop: CASSIRYSYEQYF. The CDR3 coding sequence is TGTGCCAGTAGTATAAGGTACAGCTACGAGCAGTACTTC.